These 8 T cell receptor beta chains were all obtained from the same sample, sequenced in a study of CD8 T cells in ankylosing spondylitis. Study-wide findings and caveats: A motif of eight highly homologous TCR beta variants was seen as apparently characteristic of ankylosing spondylitis blood.

Their specific antigens are unknown. MiXCR was run by TCRdb on the 5' RACE reads, yielding one entry per CDR3 protein. The sample carries some 700,000 distinct CDR3 sequences, about 20% recorded once. The sequencing input was blood, either unsorted or a sorted T cell fraction (not recorded which). The receptors come from a male donor with ankylosing spondylitis.

The CDR3: CASSLLGVREKLFF. The CDR3, as DNA: TGTGCCAGCAGTTTATTAGGGGTGCGTGAAAAACTGTTTTTT. The V gene is TRBV12-3 or TRBV12-4, the J gene TRBJ1-4; D is perhaps TRBD1 (5 bases). This CDR3 region has 14 residues. Trimming took off 2 bases at V and 7 bases at J, with 11 bases between the two ends.

The chain uses TRBV15 and TRBJ1-4; TRBD1 agrees at 8 bases. This CDR3 is 13 amino acids long. The V gene end was trimmed by 3 bases and the J gene end by 8 bases; junction bases not matched to a gene: 2. Per the germline V gene, CDR1 is LNHNV and CDR2 is YYDKDF (reference sequence). For the CDR3, the DNA is TGTGCCACCAGCAGGGGGACAGGCGAAAAACTGTTTTTT. Its translation: CATSRGTGEKLFF.

CDR3 in DNA: TGTGCCAGCAGCCGAGGGGGTATGCGGTACTTC. It is translated as CASSRGGMRYF. V is TRBV6-5 and J is TRBJ2-7; tentative D call: TRBD1 (6 bases). V lost 6 bases and J lost 12, with 15 bases in between. The CDR3 is made up of 11 amino acids. Germline CDR1 and CDR2: MNHEY and SVGAGI.

The chain joins TRBV10-3 to TRBJ2-3, with 9 bases aligning to TRBD2. The CDR3 totals 18 residues. Germline assignment: CDR1 ENHRY and CDR2 SYGVKD. Losses at the gene ends were 0 bases for V and 0 bases for J; bases not matched to a gene: 7. The DNA for the CDR3 is TGTGCCATCAGTGAGTCGTCTAGCGGGGACACTAGCACAGATACGCAGTATTTT. This encodes CAISESSSGDTSTDTQYF.

The chain recombines TRBV7-6 with TRBJ2-7; 9 bases fit TRBD1. This CDR3 comprises 17 residues. Germline CDR1 and CDR2: SGHVS and FNYEAQ. V was pared by 2 bases and J by 6 bases, with 14 bases of the junction left unmatched. The CDR3 DNA sequence: TGTGCCAGCAGCTTAACCCCCAGGACAGGGGTATCTTTCGAGCAGTACTTC. It codes for CASSLTPRTGVSFEQYF.

This clonotype was seen a handful of times. The chain uses TRBV4-1 and TRBJ2-2, with D perhaps being TRBD1 or TRBD2 (5 bases each). In germline, CDR1 is MGHRA, CDR2 YSYEKL. The CDR3 is 15 amino acids. The V gene lost 0 bases and the J gene lost 5 bases, with 10 bases spanning the gap. The CDR3 spells CASSQDRGPTGELFF. DNA of the CDR3: TGCGCCAGCAGCCAAGATAGGGGACCGACCGGGGAGCTGTTTTTT.

The chain recombines TRBV27 with TRBJ2-7; D unresolved. The CDR3 is made up of 13 amino acids. The germline gives CDR1 MNHEY, CDR2 SMNVEV (reference sequence). Trimming left V 0 bases short and J 2 bases short, with 5 bases between. The CDR3 sequence: CASSLSATYEQYF. The CDR3 DNA follows: TGTGCCAGCAGTTTATCGGCTACCTACGAGCAGTACTTC.

The rearrangement links TRBV6-2 or TRBV6-3 to TRBJ1-3; D ambiguous. CDR1 and CDR2 from the germline V gene are MNHEY and SVGEGT. This CDR3 region has 12 residues. With 5 bases removed from V and 4 bases from J, the gap between germline ends came to 6 bases. CDR3 sequence: CASSTGGNTIYF. The CDR3 DNA reads as TGTGCCAGCAGTACCGGAGGAAACACCATATATTTT.